These 24 T cell receptor beta chains share one sample of origin, sequenced in a study of blood T cell repertoires in COVID-19. Sequenced by immunoSEQ multiplex PCR; TCRdb stores in-frame clones only, minus some. The sample consists of 60,000 or so clones, approximately 78% of them appearing once. Sequences were obtained from peripheral blood. The origin of the receptors is a human donor in a cohort sampled during active COVID-19.

The rearrangement uses TRBV4-2 and TRBJ2-2; 8 nucleotides align to TRBD1. V lost 8 bases and J lost 5; bases outside the gene matches: 10. Germline V CDR1 and CDR2: LGHNA, YNFKEQ. The CDR3 sequence is 15 residues long. CDR3 in amino acids: CASRNRGSQTGELFF. The CDR3 DNA reads as TGTGCCAGCCGAAACAGGGGGAGCCAGACCGGGGAGCTGTTTTTT.

The chain is built from TRBV29-1 and TRBJ1-2; possible D gene TRBD1, 5 bases. The CDR3 sequence is 13 residues long. CDR1 SQVTM and CDR2 ANQGSEA come from the germline V gene. Trimming left V 2 bases short and J 7 bases short, with 14 bases between. This chain's CDR3 is CSVEPTTAGGYTF. CDR3 DNA: TGCAGCGTTGAACCAACGACAGCCGGTGGCTACACCTTC.

The CDR3 spells CASSYQGGPQETQYF. CDR3 DNA sequence: TGTGCCAGCAGTTACCAGGGCGGCCCACAAGAGACCCAGTACTTC. This chain links TRBV6-6 with TRBJ2-5; D may be TRBD1 (5 bases). Germline V gene sequence: CDR1 MNHNY, CDR2 SVGAGI (reference sequence). The CDR3 is 15 residues long. V was pared by 2 bases and J by 2 bases, with 12 bases between.

The CDR3 nucleotides are TGTGCCAGCAACGAAGGGGAACACTATGGCTACACCTTC. It codes for CASNEGEHYGYTF. The rearrangement uses TRBV5-6 and TRBJ1-2; D possibly corresponds to TRBD1 (5 bases). The CDR3 is 13 amino acids. The ends were cut back, 6 bases at V and 3 bases at J, with 12 bases in the middle. From germline, CDR1 is SGHDT and CDR2 YYEEEE.

The J gene is TRBJ1-2, the V gene TRBV3-1 (or the pseudogene TRBV3-2); no firm D call. The V end lost 5 bases, the J end lost 4 bases, and 8 bases lay between the germline ends. The CDR3 spans 12 residues. Germline CDR1 LGHDT, CDR2 YNNKEL (reference sequence). The CDR3 bases are TGTGCCAGCAGCGGGCCCCTCTATGGCTACACCTTC. Translating gives CASSGPLYGYTF.

The sample holds one count of this clone. This chain links TRBV2 with TRBJ1-5; a possible D gene is TRBD1 (5 bases). Germline assignment: CDR1 SNHLY and CDR2 FYNNEI. Deletions cut 6 bases from V and 6 bases from J, with 21 bases between. The CDR3 length is 16 residues. Here the CDR3 reads CASRPDHRGGTQPQHF. The CDR3 nucleotides are TGTGCCAGCAGACCCGACCATAGGGGAGGAACTCAGCCCCAGCATTTT.

This clone was picked up one time. The chain links TRBV12-5 to TRBJ2-5; 8 nucleotides match TRBD1. Germline loops: CDR1 LGHNT, CDR2 FRNRAP. The CDR3 contains 16 residues. Trimming at V came to 7 bases and at J to 5 bases, leaving 15 bases not matched to a gene. CDR3 loop: CASALTGGRLGETQYF. The CDR3 nucleotides are TGTGCTAGTGCTCTAACAGGGGGACGATTAGGGGAGACCCAGTACTTC.

The genes are TRBV7-8 and TRBJ2-7; D is uncertain. Germline V CDR1 and CDR2: SGHVS, FQNEAQ. The CDR3 length is 11 residues. The V gene lost 1 base and the J gene lost 4 bases, with 2 bases spanning the gap. DNA of the CDR3: TGTGCCAGCAGCTTAGTATACGAGCAGTACTTC. It yields the protein CASSLVYEQYF.

J is TRBJ1-5 and V is TRBV5-6, with D possibly being TRBD1 (5 bases). V dropped 4 bases and J dropped 3 bases, with 11 bases sitting between them. Per the germline V gene, CDR1 is SGHDT and CDR2 is YYEEEE. The CDR3 is made up of 14 amino acids. CDR3 DNA: TGTGCCAGCAGCCGGACAAGCTCCAATCAGCCCCAGCATTTT. Its protein is CASSRTSSNQPQHF.

The chain employs TRBV4-2 and TRBJ1-1; possible D gene TRBD1, 6 bases. The V gene lost 0 bases and the J gene lost 1 base, with 12 bases spanning the gap. Per the germline V gene, CDR1 is LGHNA and CDR2 is YNFKEQ. The CDR3 loop spans 16 amino acids. The DNA for the CDR3 is TGTGCCAGCAGCCAAGAGAAAACAGGGTGGAACACTGAAGCTTTCTTT. Translation gives CASSQEKTGWNTEAFF.

The chain is built from TRBV30 and TRBJ1-2, with 7 bases fitting TRBD1. V shed 2 bases and J 5 bases; nucleotides not matched to a gene: 8. Germline-derived CDR1 and CDR2 are GTSNPN and SVGIG (reference sequence). The CDR3 is made up of 14 amino acids. The CDR3 coding sequence is TGTGCCTGGAGTCGAGACAGGGCTTCGTATGGCTACACCTTC. Translating it yields CAWSRDRASYGYTF.

The rearrangement links TRBV6-4 to TRBJ2-4; TRBD2 aligns across 12 bases. V shed 0 bases, J shed 6 bases, and the junction held 0 bases outside the gene matches. CDR1 MRHNA and CDR2 SNTAGT come from the germline V gene. This CDR3 region has 15 residues. CDR3 DNA sequence: TGTGCCAGCAGTGACTCGACTAGCGGGGGAAACATTCAGTACTTC. Amino acid sequence: CASSDSTSGGNIQYF.

This clone has a single count. The CDR3 bases are TGTGCCAGCAGCCCCCCCTGGGACAGGGCAATGAACACTGAAGCTTTCTTT. Protein sequence: CASSPPWDRAMNTEAFF. V is TRBV5-4 and J is TRBJ1-1, with 9 bases identical to TRBD1. Germline loops: CDR1 SGHNT, CDR2 YYREEE (reference sequence). Germline trimming cut 4 bases from V and 0 bases from J; bases unmatched to any gene: 10. The CDR3 runs to 17 residues.

The J gene is TRBJ2-3, the V gene TRBV7-2; 8 positions agree with TRBD2. This CDR3 spans 17 amino acids. Trimming at V came to 3 bases and at J to 5 bases, leaving 13 bases not matched to a gene. CDR1 is SGHTA, CDR2 FQGNSA, per germline. CDR3 sequence: CASSFDPGVAGIDTQYF. The CDR3 nucleotides read TGTGCCAGCAGCTTCGATCCTGGGGTAGCGGGGATAGATACGCAGTATTTT. Together with reference TRBV7-2 and TRBJ2-3, the CDR3 gives the full variable domain: GAGVSQSPSNKVTEKGKDVELRCDPISGHTALYWYRQSLGQGLEFLIYFQGNSAPDKSGLPSDRFSAERTGGSVSTLTIQRTQQEDSAVYLCASSFDPGVAGIDTQYFGPGTRLTVL.

This clone came up once. CDR3 in amino acids: CASSYDRATDEQYF. Written as DNA, the CDR3 is TGTGCCAGCAGTTACGACAGGGCTACCGACGAGCAGTACTTC. V usage is TRBV6-5 and J usage is TRBJ2-7, with 7 bases aligning to TRBD1. CDR1 and CDR2 (germline): MNHEY, SVGAGI. CDR3 length equals 14 residues. J lost 5 bases, V lost 2 bases, and 6 bases had no gene match.

For the CDR3, the DNA is TGCGCCAGCAGCATCCAGGGGGCAAATGGAAACACCATATATTTT. It specifies CASSIQGANGNTIYF. The chain carries TRBV5-1 and TRBJ1-3; 8 bases match TRBD1. The ends lost 4 bases at V and 3 bases at J; junction bases unmatched: 6. Germline V gives CDR1 SGHRS, CDR2 YFSETQ. The CDR3 has 15 amino acids.

This clone was picked up one time. The chain carries TRBV10-3 and TRBJ1-2, with TRBD1 matching over 9 bases. V was clipped by 5 bases and J by 6 bases; unmatched bases: 7. CDR1 is ENHRY, CDR2 SYGVKD, per germline. The CDR3 runs 14 residues. The CDR3 nucleotides read TGTGCCATCAGTAAGGACAGGGGTCCCCATGGCTACACCTTC. It translates to CAISKDRGPHGYTF.

This chain joins TRBV30 and TRBJ1-6; D possibly corresponds to TRBD1 (6 bases). The CDR3 is 14 amino acids. In germline, CDR1 is GTSNPN, CDR2 SVGIG (reference sequence). The V end lost 2 bases, the J end lost 5 bases, and 10 bases lay between the germline ends. DNA of the CDR3: TGTGCCTGGAGTACCGGACAGAATAATTCACCCCTCCACTTT. This translates into CAWSTGQNNSPLHF.

The V and J genes are TRBV18 and TRBJ1-4; D not certain. CDR1 is KGHSH and CDR2 is LQKENI in the germline V gene. Trimming removed 3 bases from V and 3 bases from J, with 14 bases in between. This CDR3 is 16 amino acids long. The CDR3 here is CASSPRVPDANEKLFF. The CDR3 coding sequence is TGTGCCAGCTCACCCCGGGTCCCCGATGCTAATGAAAAACTGTTTTTT.

In this sample, this clone turned up once. The V gene is TRBV2, the J gene TRBJ2-1; 8 bases are shared with TRBD1. The CDR3 consists of 15 residues. Germline loops: CDR1 SNHLY, CDR2 FYNNEI. V lost 4 bases to trimming and J lost 6 bases; unmatched junction nucleotides: 8. The CDR3 loop is CASSGGTGGVNEQFF. CDR3 in DNA: TGTGCCAGCAGTGGAGGGACAGGTGGAGTCAATGAGCAGTTCTTC.

The V and J genes are TRBV27 and TRBJ2-1; TRBD2 aligns across 12 bases. The CDR3 runs 16 residues. V shed 2 bases and J 6 bases; nucleotides not matched to a gene: 5. Germline-derived CDR1 and CDR2 are MNHEY and SMNVEV (reference sequence). CDR3 protein: CASSLLAGGTGNEQFF. The DNA for the CDR3 is TGTGCCAGCAGTTTACTAGCGGGGGGGACCGGCAATGAGCAGTTCTTC.

This clone was seen only once. This rearrangement joins TRBV5-4 to TRBJ1-1; D gene uncertain. CDR3 size: 13 residues. Germline V lookup: CDR1 SGHNT, CDR2 YYREEE (reference sequence). V was pared by 2 bases and J by 7 bases, with 12 bases between. CDR3 region: CASSLDPGGEAFF. The CDR3 nucleotides are TGTGCCAGCAGCTTAGACCCAGGAGGTGAAGCTTTCTTT.

This clone was counted once. The CDR3 DNA reads as TGTGCCAGCAGCTCACTCCAGGGTTCTGGAAACACCATATATTTT. Translated: CASSSLQGSGNTIYF. This chain uses TRBV7-9 with TRBJ1-3, with D tentatively TRBD1 (5 bases). Between the trimmed V and J ends, which lost 4 bases and 1 base, there was a span of 11 bases. The CDR3 length is 15 residues. Germline V gene sequence: CDR1 SEHNR, CDR2 FQNEAQ (reference sequence). The full variable domain, its missing parts supplied by reference TRBV7-9 and TRBJ1-3, is DTGVSQNPRHKITKRGQNVTFRCDPISEHNRLYWYRQTLGQGPEFLTYFQNEAQLEKSRLLSDRFSAERPKGSFSTLEIQRTEQGDSAMYLCASSSLQGSGNTIYFGEGSWLTVV.

The chain combines TRBV2 with TRBJ2-3; 11 nucleotides line up with TRBD2. CDR1 is SNHLY, CDR2 FYNNEI, per germline. V was pared by 6 bases and J by 1 base, with 0 bases of the junction left unmatched. CDR3 size: 14 residues. CDR3: CASRTSGGTDTQYF. The CDR3 DNA reads TGTGCCAGCAGGACTAGCGGGGGCACAGATACGCAGTATTTT.